The present entry profiles one TCR beta chain with its context. The data originate from a study of blood T cell repertoires in COVID-19. Study-wide context: Donors in the United States, Italy and Spain gave samples during acute or convalescent COVID-19. Sources were T cells, B-cell-depleted T cells, or PBMCs; the material itself was cDNA or gDNA.

Authors' methods: For nucleated cells, counts were estimated from reference gene primer amplification. The assay was immunoSEQ multiplex PCR, and TCRdb's table has in-frame clones only and misses some. The DNA gave D and trimming, while V, J and clone size come from that table. The top ten hold approximately 8% of the sample, which has 140,000 to 150,000 clones, approximately 83% seen once. This CDR3 is built from 17 residues. Trimming pared 3 bases from V and 9 bases from J, leaving 24 bases between. Germline V gene lookup returns CDR1 KGHSH and CDR2 LQKENI. Patients in Seattle were enrolled during active infection, then followed longitudinally.

The receptor comes from a woman aged 60-75 years with COVID-19, enrolled during active disease. The chain carries TRBV18 and TRBJ2-1, with TRBD1 as a possible D gene (7 bases). The source material was peripheral blood. In nucleotides, the CDR3 is TGTGCCAGCTCACCCGAATTTCAGGGGGGCCTTATTCGTGAGCAGTTCTTC. Translated: CASSPEFQGGLIREQFF.